What follows are 14 T cell receptor beta chains derived from one specimen sequenced in a study of T cell responses to AZD1222 COVID-19 vaccine listed by TCRdb under 2021. Reading the label with the study, this specimen's time point is: baseline before first vaccination. The library was obtained by the immunoSEQ multiplex PCR assay. The source is immuneACCESS, and TCRdb retained only in-frame sequences with V and J called. Part of the clones is not carried over; for the studies checked, unresolved V genes explain less than half of this, and the remainder is unexplained. The sample data list 80,000 or so clones, and roughly 80% of these were observed just once. The top ten clones comprise around 3% of the sample. Sequences were derived from peripheral blood, sampled on day 0 of AZD1222 vaccination. The receptors here all came from an adult in good health.

The chain joins TRBV6-5 to TRBJ1-1; TRBD1 aligns across 8 bases. The CDR3 contains 14 residues. CDR1 MNHEY and CDR2 SVGAGI come from the germline V gene. Trimming took 5 bases from V and 8 from J; bases not matched to a gene: 10. The CDR3, as DNA: TGTGCCAGCAGTCAAAACAGGGGGGCGGTGGAAGCTTTCTTT. Its translation is CASSQNRGAVEAFF.

The chain has TRBV2 and TRBJ1-6; the match to TRBD1 covers 8 bases. Per germline, CDR1 SNHLY and CDR2 FYNNEI. This CDR3 spans 17 amino acids. The V segment lost 7 bases and the J segment 6 bases; nucleotides outside the gene matches: 14. This CDR3 is CASKGDRGPFRNSPLHF. CDR3 bases: TGTGCCAGCAAGGGCGACAGGGGCCCGTTTCGTAATTCACCCCTCCACTTT.

The V call is TRBV7-2, the J call TRBJ1-2, with D unclear. Germline-derived CDR1 and CDR2 are SGHTA and FQGNSA. The CDR3 has 13 residues. V was clipped by 5 bases and J by 0 bases, with 7 bases between them. CDR3 nucleotides: TGTGCCAGCAGCGATCCACCTAACTATGGCTACACCTTC. Translation gives CASSDPPNYGYTF.

DNA of the CDR3: TGTGCCAGCAGCTCAGGCTCCGGGTATCGAGAGACCCAGTACTTC. Protein: CASSSGSGYRETQYF. This chain uses TRBV7-7 with TRBJ2-5; D not resolved. This CDR3 comprises 15 residues. Germline V gene data show CDR1 as SSHAT and CDR2 as FNYEAQ (reference sequence). V gave up 4 bases and J gave up 4 bases, with 16 bases separating them.

CDR3 nucleotide sequence: TGTGCCAGCAGTGAACAGACAGGGGGCACAGATACGCAGTATTTT. This sequence encodes CASSEQTGGTDTQYF. J is TRBJ2-3 and V is TRBV2; 8 nucleotides align to TRBD1. The CDR3 is made up of 15 amino acids. Germline CDR1 and CDR2: SNHLY and FYNNEI. After removal of 2 bases from V and 1 base from J, the junction contained 2 bases not matched to a gene.

This chain connects TRBV7-3 to TRBJ1-2, with TRBD1 identical over 7 bases. The V segment lost 5 bases and the J segment 3 bases; nucleotides outside the gene matches: 9. CDR1 is SGHTA and CDR2 is FQGTGA in the germline V gene. CDR3 length: 15 residues. The CDR3: CASSLQPGTDYGYTF. The DNA of the CDR3 is TGTGCCAGCAGCCTTCAGCCCGGGACAGACTATGGCTACACCTTC.

CDR3 in DNA: TGCGCCAGCAGCCAAGTAGCGGGTTCCTACGAGCAGTACTTC. Its translation: CASSQVAGSYEQYF. This sequence joins TRBV4-3 and TRBJ2-7; 7 nucleotides align to TRBD2. J gave up 1 base and V 1 base, and 1 base lay outside the gene matches. The CDR3 is made up of 14 amino acids. Germline-derived CDR1 and CDR2 are LGHNA and YSLEER.

The genes are TRBV12-1 and TRBJ2-2; the table gives TRBD1 as D, unverified against the DNA. TRBV12-1 is listed as a pseudogene. CDR3 length: 16 amino acids. CDR3 in DNA: TGTGCCAGCAGCCCGCATCATCCAGGTTACACCGGGGAGCTGTTTTTT. Translating it yields CASSPHHPGYTGELFF.

This clone was observed a single time. This rearrangement joins TRBV12-5 to TRBJ2-7; 8 positions agree with TRBD1. V lost 7 bases, J lost 0 bases, and 8 bases stayed unmatched. The CDR3 has 15 amino acids. Germline loops: CDR1 LGHNT, CDR2 FRNRAP. CDR3 region: CASAPEQGDSYEQYF. In DNA form, the CDR3 reads TGTGCTAGTGCCCCGGAACAGGGGGACTCCTACGAGCAGTACTTC.

This chain joins TRBV6-5 and TRBJ2-7; D could derive from TRBD1 or TRBD2 (5 bases each). This CDR3 region has 15 residues. V lost 1 base and J 1 base, leaving 11 bases between the germline ends. CDR1 MNHEY and CDR2 SVGAGI come from the germline V gene. The chain's CDR3 is CASSYFLGRSYEQYF. CDR3 sequence (DNA): TGTGCCAGCAGTTACTTCCTGGGACGTTCCTACGAGCAGTACTTC.

The chain has TRBV11-3 and TRBJ1-1; unclear D gene. Germline-derived CDR1 and CDR2 are SGHNT and YENEEA. This CDR3 contains 14 residues. Trimming removed 2 bases at V and 3 bases at J, with 10 bases between. The CDR3 nucleotides are TGTGCCAGCAGCTTATATTGGGAGGACACTGAAGCTTTCTTT. This gives the protein CASSLYWEDTEAFF. Based on the CDR3 plus reference TRBV11-3 and TRBJ1-1, the full variable domain is EAGVVQSPRYKIIEKKQPVAFWCNPISGHNTLYWYLQNLGQGPELLIRYENEEAVDDSQLPKDRFSAERLKGVDSTLKIQPAELGDSAVYLCASSLYWEDTEAFFGQGTRLTVV.

The chain couples TRBV5-1 to TRBJ2-1; D gene ambiguous. With 4 bases removed from V and 1 base from J, the gap between germline ends came to 12 bases. Germline CDR1 reads SGHRS; CDR2 reads YFSETQ. The CDR3 runs to 15 residues. CDR3 sequence: CASSPTTGSYNEQFF. The CDR3 DNA reads TGCGCCAGCAGCCCGACGACTGGGTCCTACAATGAGCAGTTCTTC.

The J gene is TRBJ1-2, the V gene TRBV30; D may be TRBD1 (5 bases). The CDR3 runs 16 residues. V shed 0 bases and J shed 7 bases, with 21 bases lying between them. Germline lookup yields CDR1 GTSNPN and CDR2 SVGIG (reference sequence). CDR3 loop: CAWSVFSVGQGGGYTF. The CDR3 nucleotides are TGTGCCTGGAGTGTATTCTCGGTCGGGCAGGGTGGTGGCTACACCTTC.

CDR3 nucleotides: TGTGCCACCAGCAGAGAAGGCGGGAGAGGAGATACGCAGTATTTT. Residues: CATSREGGRGDTQYF. The chain has TRBV15 and TRBJ2-3, with 7 positions matching TRBD2. CDR3 size: 15 residues. Germline values: CDR1 LNHNV, CDR2 YYDKDF (reference sequence). V was pared by 0 bases and J by 5 bases, with 5 bases of the junction left unmatched.